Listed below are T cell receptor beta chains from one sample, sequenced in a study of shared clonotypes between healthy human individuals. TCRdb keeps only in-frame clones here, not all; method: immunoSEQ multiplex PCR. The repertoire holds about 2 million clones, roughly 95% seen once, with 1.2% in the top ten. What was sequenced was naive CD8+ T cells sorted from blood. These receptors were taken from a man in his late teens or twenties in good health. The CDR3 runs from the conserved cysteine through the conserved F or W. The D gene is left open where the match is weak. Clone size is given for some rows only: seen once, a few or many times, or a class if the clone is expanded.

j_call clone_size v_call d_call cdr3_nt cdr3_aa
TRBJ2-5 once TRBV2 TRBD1 TGTGCCAGCAATCCAGGGGGCGAAGAGACCCAGTACTTC CASNPGGEETQYF
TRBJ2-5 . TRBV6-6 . TGTGCCAGCACCCTAATCAGGGGCCAAGAGACCCAGTACTTC CASTLIRGQETQYF
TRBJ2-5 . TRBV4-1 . TGCGCCAGCAGCCCCGTCACCGAGGGTATGGAGACCCAGTACTTC CASSPVTEGMETQYF
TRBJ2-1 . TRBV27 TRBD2 TGTGCCAGCAGTTTTCTAGCGGGGGCGGGTGATGAGCAGTTCTTC CASSFLAGAGDEQFF
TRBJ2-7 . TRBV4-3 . TGCGCCAGCAGCCAAGTGATGGAGCCGGGTCGCGAGCAGTACTTC CASSQVMEPGREQYF
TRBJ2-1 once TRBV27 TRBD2 TGTGCCAGCAGTTTATTCGGGGGGTCAGTCCGTTACAATGAGCAGTTCTTC CASSLFGGSVRYNEQFF
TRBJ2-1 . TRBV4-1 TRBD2 TGCGCCAGCAGCCAAGATCGGACTAGTTTGGATGAGCAGTTCTTC CASSQDRTSLDEQFF
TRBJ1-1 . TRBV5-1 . TGCGCCAGCAGCGCCGTCATGAACAGCGGTGAAGCTTTCTTT CASSAVMNSGEAFF
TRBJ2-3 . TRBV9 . TGTGCCAGCAGCGCCGGGGACTTCACAGATACGCAGTATTTT CASSAGDFTDTQYF
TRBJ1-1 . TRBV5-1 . TGCGCCAGCAGCTTAGTCCCGGCGGAATTAAGCACTGAAGCTTTCTTT CASSLVPAELSTEAFF
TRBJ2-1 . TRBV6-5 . TGTGCCAGCAGTTCGCTTGCGGGCCCCAATGAGCAGTTCTTC CASSSLAGPNEQFF
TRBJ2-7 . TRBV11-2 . TGTGCCAGCAGCTTATCGTACGGATCCTACGAGCAGTACTTC CASSLSYGSYEQYF
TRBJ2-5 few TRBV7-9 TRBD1 TGTGCCAGCAGCTTAGACAGGGGGTACCAAGAGACCCAGTACTTC CASSLDRGYQETQYF
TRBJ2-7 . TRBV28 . TGTGCCAGCAGCACTCAGACTAGGACCCTCTCCTACGAGCAGTACTTC CASSTQTRTLSYEQYF
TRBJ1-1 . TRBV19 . TGTGCCAGTAGTATAGGTAGGGTAAGTAAAGCTTTCTTT CASSIGRVSKAFF
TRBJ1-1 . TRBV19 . TGTGCCAGTAGCCACACCATGAACACTGAAGCTTTCTTT CASSHTMNTEAFF
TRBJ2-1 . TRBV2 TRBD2 TGTGCCAGCAGCACCGGGGGAGGGAATGAGCAGTTCTTC CASSTGGGNEQFF
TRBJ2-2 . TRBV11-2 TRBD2 TGTGCCAGCAGCTTAGAATCAGCGGGGTCGTACACCGGGGAGCTGTTTTTT CASSLESAGSYTGELFF
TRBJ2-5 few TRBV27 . TGTGCCAGCAGTTTGGTAGGGGGGGAGACCCAGTACTTC CASSLVGGETQYF
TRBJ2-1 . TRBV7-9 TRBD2 TGTGCCAGCCGCCAGCGGGAGCTTGAGCAGTTCTTC CASRQRELEQFF
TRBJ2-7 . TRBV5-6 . TGTGCCAGCAGCCCGGGACTGAGCTACGAGCAGTACTTC CASSPGLSYEQYF
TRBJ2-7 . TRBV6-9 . TGTGCCAGCCGTCCAGGGCGGCCGTGTCGAAAGAAGGGTTACGAGCAGTACTTC CASRPGRPCRKKGYEQYF
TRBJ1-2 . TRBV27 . TGTGCCAGCAGTTCAAGGATTAACTATGGCTACACCTTC CASSSRINYGYTF
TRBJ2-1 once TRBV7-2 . TGTGCCAGCAGCCCCGGTAACGGGCATGAGCAGTTCTTC CASSPGNGHEQFF
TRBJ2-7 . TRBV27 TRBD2 TGTGCCAGCAGTTTATGGACTAGCGGGGTCTACGAGCAGTACTTC CASSLWTSGVYEQYF
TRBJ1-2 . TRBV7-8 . TGTGCCAGCAGCTTAGGGGTAATTGGGACCCCTTTTAACTATGGCTACACCTTC CASSLGVIGTPFNYGYTF
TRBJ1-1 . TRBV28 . TGTGCCAGCAGCCCCCCCGGACTCCATATGAACACTGAAGCTTTCTTT CASSPPGLHMNTEAFF
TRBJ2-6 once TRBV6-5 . TGTGCCACCCTGGGGGGAATGACCAACGTCCTGACTTTC CATLGGMTNVLTF
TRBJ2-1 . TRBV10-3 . TGTGCCATCAGTGAGTCAGGGCCAAATGAGCAGTTCTTC CAISESGPNEQFF
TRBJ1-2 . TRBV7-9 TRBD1 TGTGCCAGCAGTCACGGACAGGGGCCAGTTTTGGACACCTTC CASSHGQGPVLDTF
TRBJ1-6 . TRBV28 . TGTGCCAGCAGTTTACTTAGTGGAAGCTCCTATAATTCACCCCTCCACTTT CASSLLSGSSYNSPLHF
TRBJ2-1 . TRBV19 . TGTGCCAGCTTGGGGTACAATGAGCAGTTCTTC CASLGYNEQFF
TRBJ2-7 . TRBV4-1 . TGCGCCAGCAGCCAAGACTCGACGTGGAGCTACGAGCAGTACTTC CASSQDSTWSYEQYF
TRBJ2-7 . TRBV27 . TGTGCCAGCAGTTTTAGTCGGGTCTACGAGCAGTACTTC CASSFSRVYEQYF
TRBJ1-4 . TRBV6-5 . TGTGCCAGCAGAACTGGGGGCGATGAAAAACTGTTTTTT CASRTGGDEKLFF
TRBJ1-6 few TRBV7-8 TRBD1 TGTGCCAGCAGCGACGACAGGGGGGGTGATTCACCCCTCCACTTT CASSDDRGGDSPLHF
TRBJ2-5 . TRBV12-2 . TGTGCAAGTCGCCCACTGGGGGGCCTGCGGTCAGAGACCCAGTACTTC CASRPLGGLRSETQYF
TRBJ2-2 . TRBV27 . TGTGCCAGCAGTTTCGGGCCCTTAACCGGGGAGCTGTTTTTT CASSFGPLTGELFF
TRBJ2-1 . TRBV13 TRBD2 TGTGCCAGCAGCTCCGGGACTACCGACAATGAGCAGTTCTTC CASSSGTTDNEQFF
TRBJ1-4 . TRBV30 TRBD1 TGTGCCTGGAGTGCCCCCTTTCAGGGGGAGGGTGAAAAACTGTTTTTT CAWSAPFQGEGEKLFF
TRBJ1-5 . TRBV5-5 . TGTGCCAGCAGCCTTTTTTCCGTCGATAGCAATCAGCCCCAGCATTTT CASSLFSVDSNQPQHF
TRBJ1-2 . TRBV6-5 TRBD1 TGTGCCAGCGGGATCGGACAGGGAGGAGCTGGCTACACCTTC CASGIGQGGAGYTF
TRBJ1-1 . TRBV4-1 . TGCGCCAGCAGCCAAGTGGGGGGGATTAACACTGAAGCTTTCTTT CASSQVGGINTEAFF
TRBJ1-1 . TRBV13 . TGTGCCAGCAGCTCCCATCTTTCCCGTGACACTGAAGCTTTCTTT CASSSHLSRDTEAFF
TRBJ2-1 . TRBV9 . TGTGCCAGCAGCCCCCCTTCGGAGTACAATGAGCAGTTCTTC CASSPPSEYNEQFF
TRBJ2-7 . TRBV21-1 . TGTGCCAGCAGCAAAGCGGCACCGAACTCCTACGAGCAGTACTTC CASSKAAPNSYEQYF
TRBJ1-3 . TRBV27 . TGTGCCAGCAGTTTGGGCCTTTCCTCTGGAAACACCATATATTTT CASSLGLSSGNTIYF
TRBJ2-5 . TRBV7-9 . TGTGCCAGCAGCTTAGCGTTTGGGAAACAGGGAGAAGAGACCCAGTACTTC CASSLAFGKQGEETQYF
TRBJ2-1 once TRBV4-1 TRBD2 TGCGCCAGCAGCCAGGGACTAGCGGGAGGTGAGCAGTTCTTC CASSQGLAGGEQFF
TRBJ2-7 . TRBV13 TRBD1 TGTGCCAGCAGCTTACTGGGACAGGGGGTCTACGAGCAGTACTTC CASSLLGQGVYEQYF
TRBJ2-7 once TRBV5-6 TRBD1 TGTGCCAGCAGCTCCGGGACAGGGCCTTTGGAGCAGTACTTC CASSSGTGPLEQYF
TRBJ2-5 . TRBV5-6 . TGTGCCAGCAGCTTGGAGCGGGTTCAAGAGACCCAGTACTTC CASSLERVQETQYF
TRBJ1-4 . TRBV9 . TGTGCCAGCAGCGTAGGGGGCCAGGGGAATGAAAAACTGTTTTTT CASSVGGQGNEKLFF
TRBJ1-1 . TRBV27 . TGTGCCAGCAGTTTAATCGCTAACACTGAAGCTTTCTTT CASSLIANTEAFF
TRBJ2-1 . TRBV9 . TGTGCCAGCAGCGTAGCAATGATCAATGAGCAGTTCTTC CASSVAMINEQFF
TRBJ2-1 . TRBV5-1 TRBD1 TGCGCCAGCAGCTTGATTGGGACAGGGAGGAATGAGCAGTTCTTC CASSLIGTGRNEQFF
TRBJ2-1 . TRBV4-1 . TGCGCCAGCAGCCAAGAGATACAGTTAGGCAATGAGCAGTTCTTC CASSQEIQLGNEQFF